This T cell receptor (beta chain) derives from a study of cytomegalovirus exposure and HLA in healthy donors. Overall study findings and caveats: The records held CMV serostatus as the only immune exposure information.

Healthy bone marrow donors made up the donor group. Nominally healthy donors were sampled, though unrecorded immune exposures were likely. PCR used 60 Vbeta primers and 13 Jbeta primers. The table came from immunoSEQ multiplex PCR; TCRdb's copy has only in-frame clones and leaves some out. Among approximately 80,000 clones, around 70% were seen once, and the ten largest hold approximately 10%. Concerning this clone itself: The antigen remains unidentified.

The CDR3 covers 16 residues. Germline-derived CDR1 and CDR2 are SEHNR and FQNEAQ (reference sequence). V lost 4 bases and J lost 2, with 17 bases in between. The receptor's source is a middle-aged woman in good health and CMV-seropositive. Sequenced material: PBMCs. The chain is built from TRBV7-9 and TRBJ1-1; tentative D call: TRBD1 (5 bases). The DNA of the CDR3 is TGTGCCAGCAGCTCCTATCGGCCGGGGGTAAACACTGAAGCTTTCTTT. The encoded protein is CASSSYRPGVNTEAFF. The full variable domain, in which reference TRBV7-9 and TRBJ1-1 provide the parts outside the CDR3, is DTGVSQNPRHKITKRGQNVTFRCDPISEHNRLYWYRQTLGQGPEFLTYFQNEAQLEKSRLLSDRFSAERPKGSFSTLEIQRTEQGDSAMYLCASSSYRPGVNTEAFFGQGTRLTVV.